A single sample is the source of the 13 T cell receptor beta chains below, sequenced in a study of T cell responses to AZD1222 COVID-19 vaccine. Repertoires were generated with immunoSEQ multiplex PCR, while TCRdb's copy carries only in-frame clones and drops some. Among 86,000 or so clones, over 85% were seen once, and the ten largest hold around 2.8%. The sample consisted of peripheral blood, taken on day 0 of AZD1222 vaccination. All receptors derive from an adult in good health.

The chain employs TRBV28 and TRBJ2-7, with 11 bases aligning to TRBD1. The V and J ends lost 4 bases and 2 bases, in that order; junction bases with no gene match: 4. From germline, CDR1 is MDHEN and CDR2 SYDVKM. The CDR3 runs 15 residues. CDR3 DNA: TGTGCCAGCAGTTCACCGGGACAGGGGGCCTACGAGCAGTACTTC. Translation gives CASSSPGQGAYEQYF.

The V gene is TRBV2, the J gene TRBJ2-7; perhaps TRBD1 as D (5 bases). V was shortened by 6 bases and J by 2 bases, with 17 bases between the two germline ends. CDR1 and CDR2 (germline): SNHLY, FYNNEI. The CDR3 runs 15 residues. For the CDR3, the DNA is TGTGCCAGCAGAGGGGAAATCGCGACTGCCTACGAGCAGTACTTC. Its translation: CASRGEIATAYEQYF.

This clone was observed a single time. This chain joins TRBV5-4 and TRBJ1-1; 10 nucleotides align to TRBD1. Germline V CDR1 and CDR2: SGHNT, YYREEE (reference sequence). V lost 2 bases, J lost 4 bases, and 5 bases stayed unmatched. This CDR3 is built from 15 residues. The CDR3 DNA reads TGTGCCAGCAGCTTTCGACAGGGGGCGCGCACTGAAGCTTTCTTT. Translation gives CASSFRQGARTEAFF.

V gene TRBV12-3 or TRBV12-4 combines with J gene TRBJ2-4, with 8 nucleotides matching TRBD2. The J segment lost 9 bases and the V segment lost 8 bases, leaving 3 bases of the junction unmatched. This CDR3 is built from 11 residues. CDR3 coding DNA: TGTGCCAGCCGGGGGGGGCCCATTCAGTACTTC. Its protein is CASRGGPIQYF.

V gene TRBV25-1 combines with J gene TRBJ1-1, with 7 bases fitting TRBD1. V lost 6 bases and J lost 6; bases outside the gene matches: 7. Germline V CDR1 and CDR2: MGHDK, SYGVNS. The CDR3 is 13 residues long. This chain's CDR3 is CASSDRQGSEAFF. The CDR3 DNA follows: TGTGCCAGCAGCGATCGACAGGGATCTGAAGCTTTCTTT.

This clone was detected once. The chain employs TRBV29-1 and TRBJ1-1; 8 bases match TRBD1. Germline V gene lookup returns CDR1 SQVTM and CDR2 ANQGSEA. CDR3 size: 11 residues. V was clipped by 7 bases and J by 11 bases; unmatched bases: 9. CDR3 nucleotide sequence: TGCAGCGGAATCCGGGACAGGCGGGCTTTCTTT. Amino acids: CSGIRDRRAFF. The whole variable domain, filled in from reference TRBV29-1 and TRBJ1-1, reads SAVISQKPSRDICQRGTSLTIQCQVDSQVTMMFWYRQQPGQSLTLIATANQGSEATYESGFVIDKFPISRPNLTFSTLTVSNMSPEDSSIYLCSGIRDRRAFFGQGTRLTVV.

This chain uses TRBV5-1 with TRBJ2-7; TRBD1 aligns across 10 bases. CDR1 and CDR2 (germline): SGHRS, YFSETQ. Trimming cost V 4 bases and J 0 bases; bases outside gene matches: 4. The CDR3 is 15 amino acids. The CDR3 here is CASSMGQGSSYEQYF. CDR3 coding DNA: TGCGCCAGCAGCATGGGACAGGGGAGCTCCTACGAGCAGTACTTC.

The rearrangement links TRBV7-9 to TRBJ2-1; TRBD1 is a possible D gene (6 bases). The germline V gene encodes CDR1 SEHNR and CDR2 FQNEAQ (reference sequence). CDR3 length: 18 amino acids. Trimming stripped 5 bases from V and 5 bases from J, with 25 bases between. The chain's CDR3 is CASSLRPPPGTKDNEQFF. The CDR3 bases are TGTGCCAGCAGCCTGAGGCCCCCACCCGGGACAAAGGACAATGAGCAGTTCTTC. Drawing the rest from reference TRBV7-9 and TRBJ2-1, the complete variable domain is DTGVSQNPRHKITKRGQNVTFRCDPISEHNRLYWYRQTLGQGPEFLTYFQNEAQLEKSRLLSDRFSAERPKGSFSTLEIQRTEQGDSAMYLCASSLRPPPGTKDNEQFFGPGTRLTVL.

This chain links TRBV10-3 with TRBJ1-6; D remains unclear. The ends were cut back, 11 bases at V and 0 bases at J, with 17 bases in the middle. The germline gives CDR1 ENHRY, CDR2 SYGVKD. This CDR3 has 16 residues. The CDR3 nucleotides read TGTGCCCAGCACGCCACCGAGAGCTCCTATAATTCACCCCTCCACTTT. Protein sequence: CAQHATESSYNSPLHF.

V is TRBV30 and J is TRBJ2-1, with a tentative D call TRBD1 (5 bases). Germline CDR1 is GTSNPN and CDR2 is SVGIG (reference sequence). The length of the CDR3 is 12 residues. V lost 0 bases and J 8 bases, leaving 8 bases between the germline ends. The CDR3 region is CAWSVRGYEQFF. The CDR3 region has the DNA TGTGCCTGGAGTGTAAGGGGCTATGAGCAGTTCTTC.

The chain links TRBV6-6 to TRBJ2-7; 9 bases map to TRBD1. Germline trimming cut 6 bases from V and 7 bases from J; bases unmatched to any gene: 4. The CDR3 totals 12 residues. The germline V gene has CDR1 MNHNY and CDR2 SVGAGI (reference sequence). CDR3 DNA: TGTGCCAGCAGAGACAGGGGGTGGGAGCAGTACTTC. Translating gives CASRDRGWEQYF.

The rearrangement joins TRBV10-3 to TRBJ2-5; 13 nucleotides align to TRBD2. This CDR3 region has 15 residues. Germline V gives CDR1 ENHRY, CDR2 SYGVKD. The V segment lost 5 bases and the J segment 2 bases; nucleotides outside the gene matches: 2. This chain's CDR3 is CAISPGLAGQETQYF. In DNA form, the CDR3 reads TGTGCCATCAGTCCGGGACTAGCGGGACAAGAGACCCAGTACTTC.

In this sample, this clone turned up once. The V call is TRBV2, the J call TRBJ1-6; D possibly corresponds to TRBD1 (6 bases). Germline V gives CDR1 SNHLY, CDR2 FYNNEI. The CDR3 contains 14 residues. V lost 11 bases to trimming and J lost 5 bases, with 16 bases between them. The CDR3: CARNGGTNNSPLHF. CDR3 sequence (DNA): TGTGCCCGCAATGGGGGGACAAATAATTCACCCCTCCACTTT.